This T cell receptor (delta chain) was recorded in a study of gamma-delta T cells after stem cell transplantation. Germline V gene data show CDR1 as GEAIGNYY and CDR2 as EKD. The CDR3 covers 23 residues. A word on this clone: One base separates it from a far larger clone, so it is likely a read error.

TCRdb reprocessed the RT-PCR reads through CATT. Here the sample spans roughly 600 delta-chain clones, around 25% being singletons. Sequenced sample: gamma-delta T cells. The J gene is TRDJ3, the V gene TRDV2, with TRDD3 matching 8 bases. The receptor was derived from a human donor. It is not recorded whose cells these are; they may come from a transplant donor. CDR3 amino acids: CACDTFTGGPPDRSSWDARQMFF. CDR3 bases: TGTGCCTGTGACACTTTTACTGGGGGCCCTCCTGACCGCAGCTCCTGGGACGCCCGACAGATGTTTTTC.